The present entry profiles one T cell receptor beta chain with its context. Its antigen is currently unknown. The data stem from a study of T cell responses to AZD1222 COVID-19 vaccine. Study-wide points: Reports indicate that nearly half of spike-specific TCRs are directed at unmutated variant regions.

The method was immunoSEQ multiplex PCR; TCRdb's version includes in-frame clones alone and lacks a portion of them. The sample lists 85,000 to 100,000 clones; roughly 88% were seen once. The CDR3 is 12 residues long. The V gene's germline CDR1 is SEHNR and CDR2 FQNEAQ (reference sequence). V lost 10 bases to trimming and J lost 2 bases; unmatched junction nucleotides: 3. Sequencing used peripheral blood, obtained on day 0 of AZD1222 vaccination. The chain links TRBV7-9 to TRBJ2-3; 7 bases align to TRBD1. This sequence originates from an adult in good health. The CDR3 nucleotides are TGTGCCACGGACAGGAACACAGATACGCAGTATTTT. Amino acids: CATDRNTDTQYF.